This T cell receptor (beta chain) was sequenced for a study of Ad26.COV2.S vaccination and SARS-CoV-2 variants. The treatment is: roughly 18 received Ad26.COV2.S at low or high dose, single or two shots; 5 received placebo; per-sample allocation not given. The samples date from day 63 after the first vaccine or placebo injection. Germline V gene lookup returns CDR1 ENHRY and CDR2 SYGVKD. V lost 6 bases to trimming and J lost 0 bases; unmatched junction nucleotides: 1. The CDR3 sequence is 16 residues long. TCRdb's copy holds only in-frame clones and misses some; the assay was immunoSEQ multiplex PCR. The table lists some 290,000 clones, approximately 86% of them singletons.

This receptor was identified in a person between 18 and 65 years old who received the Ad26.COV2.S COVID-19 vaccine or a placebo. V and J are TRBV10-3 and TRBJ2-1, with TRBD2 matching over 14 bases. The material was peripheral blood, obtained in a trial of Ad26.COV2.S vaccine versus placebo. CDR3 nucleotide sequence: TGTGCCATCAGGGGGACTAGCGGGGGCTCCTACAATGAGCAGTTCTTC. Its translation: CAIRGTSGGSYNEQFF.